In this sample, the clone carrying this TCR beta chain turned up many times. The V gene lost 0 bases and the J gene lost 3 bases, with 10 bases spanning the gap. The CDR3 contains 15 residues. Germline CDR1 and CDR2: SGHRS and YFSETQ. The sample is drawn from a study of human T cells and chemical hapten exposure. The time point denotes: patch test 3, about 24 weeks after DPC sensitization. Treatment in this sample: therapeutic diphenylcyclopropenone sensitization with weekly scalp DPC. MiXCR, applied by TCRdb to the RACE reads, yields one record per CDR3 protein. The profile shows some 91,000 distinct CDR3 sequences, roughly a quarter of them singletons.

Source: whole blood, taken in connection with sensitization to the hapten diphenylcyclopropenone (DPC). V and J are TRBV5-1 and TRBJ2-1; no reliable D call. The receptor's source is a middle-aged man with alopecia areata. Some clones in this sample may be carry-over from other donors' samples. The DNA for the CDR3 is TGCGCCAGCAGCTTGGCGAGTGGGTTCTACAATGAGCAGTTCTTC. The encoded protein is CASSLASGFYNEQFF.